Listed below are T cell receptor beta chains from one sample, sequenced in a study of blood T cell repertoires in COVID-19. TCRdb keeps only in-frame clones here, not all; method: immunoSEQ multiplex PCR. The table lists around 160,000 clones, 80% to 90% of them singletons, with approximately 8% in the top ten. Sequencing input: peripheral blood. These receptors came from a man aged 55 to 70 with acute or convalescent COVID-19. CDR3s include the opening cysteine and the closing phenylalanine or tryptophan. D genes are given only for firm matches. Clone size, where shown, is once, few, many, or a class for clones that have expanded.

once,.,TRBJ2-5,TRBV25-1,TGTGCCAGCAGTGAAGGGGGCAGGCTCGGCGAGACCCAGTACTTC,CASSEGGRLGETQYF
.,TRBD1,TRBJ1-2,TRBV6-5,TGTGCCAGCACCCAGGAGACAGGGGTGGGCTACACCTTC,CASTQETGVGYTF
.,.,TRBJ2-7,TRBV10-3,TGTGCCCTGGCCAGGCAGGGGGGCTACGAGCAGTACTTC,CALARQGGYEQYF
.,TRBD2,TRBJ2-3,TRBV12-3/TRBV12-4,TGTGCCAGCGAGGGAGGGACAGATACGCAGTATTTT,CASEGGTDTQYF
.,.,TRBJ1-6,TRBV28,TGTGCCAGCAGCCTCCCCACAGGCTTCTCCTATAATTCACCCCTCCACTTT,CASSLPTGFSYNSPLHF
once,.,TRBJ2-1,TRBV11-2,TGTGCCAGCAGCCGGGGAGAATTCTACTACAATGAGCAGTTCTTC,CASSRGEFYYNEQFF
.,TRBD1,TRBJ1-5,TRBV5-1,TGCGCCAGCAGCTTGGAGCGAGAGCGGACAGGGGGTCAGCCCCAGCATTTT,CASSLERERTGGQPQHF
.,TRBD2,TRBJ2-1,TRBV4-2,TGTGCCAGCAGCCAAGAAAGCCCCTCTAGCGGGGTGCACAATGAGCAGTTCTTC,CASSQESPSSGVHNEQFF
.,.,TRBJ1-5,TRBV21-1,TGTGCCAGCCTTGAGGGGCAGGGGGTGAGGAATCAGCCCCAGCATTTT,CASLEGQGVRNQPQHF
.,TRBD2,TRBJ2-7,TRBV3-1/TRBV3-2,TGTGCCAGCAGCCAAGGCCAAGGTAGCGGGAGGTACGAGCAGTACTTC,CASSQGQGSGRYEQYF